This T cell receptor beta chain appears in the sequencing data of a study of OX40 agonist ivuxolimab in advanced cancers. The CDR3 loop spans 18 amino acids. J lost 10 bases, V lost 0 bases, and 20 bases had no gene match. CDR1 and CDR2 (germline): SQVTM, ANQGSEA. The method was immunoSEQ multiplex PCR; TCRdb's version includes in-frame clones alone and lacks a portion of them. The sample shows about 41,000 clones, around 73% of them seen only once. The chain carries TRBV29-1 and TRBJ1-1; TRBD1 matches 10 bases. This specimen was CD4+ or CD8+ T cells sorted from blood, taken in a trial of the OX40 agonist ivuxolimab. This clonotype was sampled from an adult with an advanced solid tumor such as melanoma, head and neck, liver or kidney cancer. The CDR3 DNA reads as TGCAGCGTTGAAGATCAGGGACAGGGGAGCTGGGCAGATGGAGGAGCTTTCTTT. The encoded protein is CSVEDQGQGSWADGGAFF.